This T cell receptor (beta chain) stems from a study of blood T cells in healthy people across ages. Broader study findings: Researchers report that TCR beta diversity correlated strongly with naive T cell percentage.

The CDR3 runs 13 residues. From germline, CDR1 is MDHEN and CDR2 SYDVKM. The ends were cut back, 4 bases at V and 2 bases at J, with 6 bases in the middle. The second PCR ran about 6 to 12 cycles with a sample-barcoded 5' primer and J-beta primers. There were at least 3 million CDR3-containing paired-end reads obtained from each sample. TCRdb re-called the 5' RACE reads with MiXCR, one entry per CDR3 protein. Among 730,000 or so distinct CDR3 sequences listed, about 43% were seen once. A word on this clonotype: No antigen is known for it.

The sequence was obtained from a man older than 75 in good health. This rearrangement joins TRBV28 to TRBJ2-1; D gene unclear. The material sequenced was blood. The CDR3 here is CASSWSTYNEQFF. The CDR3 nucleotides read TGTGCCAGCAGTTGGTCCACCTACAATGAGCAGTTCTTC.